This T cell receptor beta chain is drawn from a study of metastatic and nonmetastatic thyroid tumors. On the study more broadly: Malignant thyroid and benign thyroid patients provided blood and tumor or nodule tissue whose repertoires were compared. Overall study findings and caveats: Versus benign nodules, malignant thyroid tumors reportedly had significantly higher TCR beta diversity, in blood and tumor.

Authors' analysis steps: CDR3 differences across clinicopathological groups were used to build a distant-metastasis classifier for papillary thyroid cancer. Using MiXCR, TCRdb re-called clones from the PCR reads. TCRdb assigned the V and J calls; the authors' analysis was not used. The repertoire holds 90,000 or so clones, around 7.8% seen once, with roughly 10% in the top ten. In this sample, this clone turned up many times. Its antigen is not known. Before thyroid surgery, none of the patients had received any treatment. The germline V gene has CDR1 SGHTS and CDR2 YDEGEE. The CDR3 contains 16 residues. V lost 3 bases to trimming and J lost 3 bases; unmatched junction nucleotides: 11.

Source material: blood. The chain recombines TRBV5-8 with TRBJ2-7; 8 bases agree with TRBD1. The clonotype originates from a female donor with papillary thyroid cancer or a benign thyroid nodule (not recorded which). Some clones in this sample may be carry-over from other donors' samples. Written as DNA, the CDR3 is TGTGCCAGCAGCTCTCCTCGACAGGGGAAAATCTACGAGCAGTACTTC. Encoded protein: CASSSPRQGKIYEQYF.